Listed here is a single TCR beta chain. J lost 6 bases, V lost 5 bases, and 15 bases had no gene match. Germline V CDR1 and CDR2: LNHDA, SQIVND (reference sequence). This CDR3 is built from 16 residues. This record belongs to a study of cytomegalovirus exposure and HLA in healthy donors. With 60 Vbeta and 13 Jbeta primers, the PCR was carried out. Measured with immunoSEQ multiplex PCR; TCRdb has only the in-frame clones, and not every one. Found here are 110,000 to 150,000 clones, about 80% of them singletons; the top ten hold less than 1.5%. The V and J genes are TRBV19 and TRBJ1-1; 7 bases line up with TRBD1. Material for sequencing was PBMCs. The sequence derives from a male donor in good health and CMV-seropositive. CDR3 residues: CASSALPGTALPEAFF. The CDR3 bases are TGTGCCAGTAGTGCCCTACCTGGGACAGCTCTTCCTGAAGCTTTCTTT.